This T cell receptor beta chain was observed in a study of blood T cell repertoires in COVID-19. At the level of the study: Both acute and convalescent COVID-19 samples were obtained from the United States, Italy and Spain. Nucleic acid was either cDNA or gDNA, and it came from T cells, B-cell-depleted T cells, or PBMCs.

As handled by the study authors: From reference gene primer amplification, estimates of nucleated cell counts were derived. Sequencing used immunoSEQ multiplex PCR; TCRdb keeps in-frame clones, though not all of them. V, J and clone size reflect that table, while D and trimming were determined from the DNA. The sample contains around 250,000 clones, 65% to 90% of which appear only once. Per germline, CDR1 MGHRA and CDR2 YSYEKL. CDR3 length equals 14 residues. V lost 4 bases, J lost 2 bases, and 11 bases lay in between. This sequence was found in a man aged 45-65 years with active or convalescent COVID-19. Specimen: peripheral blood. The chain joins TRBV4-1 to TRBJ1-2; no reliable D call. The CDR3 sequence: CASSLEPQNYGYTF. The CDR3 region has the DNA TGCGCCAGCAGCCTTGAACCCCAGAACTATGGCTACACCTTC.